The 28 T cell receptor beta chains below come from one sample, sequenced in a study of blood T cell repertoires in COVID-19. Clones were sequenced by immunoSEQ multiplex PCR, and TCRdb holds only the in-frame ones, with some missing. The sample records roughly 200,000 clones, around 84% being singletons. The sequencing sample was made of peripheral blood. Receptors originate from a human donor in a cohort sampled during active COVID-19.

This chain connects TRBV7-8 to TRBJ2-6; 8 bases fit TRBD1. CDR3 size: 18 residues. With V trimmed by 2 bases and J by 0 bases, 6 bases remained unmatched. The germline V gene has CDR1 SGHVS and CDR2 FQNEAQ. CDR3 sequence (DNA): TGTGCCAGCAGCTTATTTGGGACAGGCGTCTCTGGGGCCAACGTCCTGACTTTC. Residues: CASSLFGTGVSGANVLTF.

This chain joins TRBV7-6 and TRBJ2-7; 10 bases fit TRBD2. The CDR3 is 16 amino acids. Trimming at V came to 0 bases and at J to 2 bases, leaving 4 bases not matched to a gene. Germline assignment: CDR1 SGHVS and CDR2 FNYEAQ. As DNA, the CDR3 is TGTGCCAGCAGCTTAGCGGCTAGCGGGGGCCCCTACGAGCAGTACGTC. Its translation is CASSLAASGGPYEQYV.

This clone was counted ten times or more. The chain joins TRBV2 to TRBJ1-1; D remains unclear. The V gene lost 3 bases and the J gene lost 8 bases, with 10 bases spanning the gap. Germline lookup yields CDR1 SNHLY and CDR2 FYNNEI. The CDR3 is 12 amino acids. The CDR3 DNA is TGTGCCAGCAGTGAGCCCTACCACGAAGCTTTCTTT. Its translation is CASSEPYHEAFF.

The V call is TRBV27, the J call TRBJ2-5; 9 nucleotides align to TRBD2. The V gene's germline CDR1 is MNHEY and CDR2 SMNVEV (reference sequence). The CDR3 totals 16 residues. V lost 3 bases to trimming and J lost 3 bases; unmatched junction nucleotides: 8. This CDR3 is CASSFLGREGKETQYF. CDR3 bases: TGTGCCAGCAGTTTTCTAGGGCGGGAGGGCAAAGAGACCCAGTACTTC.

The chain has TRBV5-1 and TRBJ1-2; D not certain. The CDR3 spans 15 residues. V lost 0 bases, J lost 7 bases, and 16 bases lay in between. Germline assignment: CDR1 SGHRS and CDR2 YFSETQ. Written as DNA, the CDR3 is TGCGCCAGCAGCTTGGAAGCGGAAAAAGTAGGTGGCTACACCTTC. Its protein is CASSLEAEKVGGYTF.

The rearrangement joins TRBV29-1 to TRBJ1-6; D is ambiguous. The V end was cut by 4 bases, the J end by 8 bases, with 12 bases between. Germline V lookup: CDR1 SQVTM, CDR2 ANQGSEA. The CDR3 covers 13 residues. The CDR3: CSVATAADSPLHF. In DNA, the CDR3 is TGCAGCGTTGCAACAGCAGCGGATTCACCCCTCCACTTT.

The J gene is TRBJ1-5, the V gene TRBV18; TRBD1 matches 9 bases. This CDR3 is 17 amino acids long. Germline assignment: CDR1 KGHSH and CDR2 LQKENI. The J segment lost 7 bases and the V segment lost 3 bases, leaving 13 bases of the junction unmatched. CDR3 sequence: CASSPSGGQGVGQPQHF. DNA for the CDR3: TGTGCCAGCTCACCCTCGGGGGGACAGGGAGTCGGACAGCCCCAGCATTTT.

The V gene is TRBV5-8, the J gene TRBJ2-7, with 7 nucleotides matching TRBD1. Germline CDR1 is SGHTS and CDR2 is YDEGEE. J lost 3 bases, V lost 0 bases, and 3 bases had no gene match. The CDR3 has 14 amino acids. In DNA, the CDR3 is TGTGCCAGCAGCTTGGCGGGACAGAACTACGAGCAGTACGTC. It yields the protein CASSLAGQNYEQYV.

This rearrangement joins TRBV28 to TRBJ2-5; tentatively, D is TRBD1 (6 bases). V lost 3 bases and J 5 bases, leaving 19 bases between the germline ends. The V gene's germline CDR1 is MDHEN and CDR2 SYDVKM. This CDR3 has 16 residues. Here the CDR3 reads CASSLPTSRGRETQYF. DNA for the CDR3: TGTGCCAGCAGTTTGCCGACTTCCAGGGGTCGGGAGACCCAGTACTTC.

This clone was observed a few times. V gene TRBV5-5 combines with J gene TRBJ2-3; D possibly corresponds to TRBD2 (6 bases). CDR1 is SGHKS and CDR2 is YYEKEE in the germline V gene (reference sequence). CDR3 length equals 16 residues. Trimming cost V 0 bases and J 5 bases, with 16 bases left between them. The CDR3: CASSLALRSGGDTQYF. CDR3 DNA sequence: TGTGCCAGCAGCTTGGCTCTCCGGTCCGGGGGAGATACGCAGTATTTT.

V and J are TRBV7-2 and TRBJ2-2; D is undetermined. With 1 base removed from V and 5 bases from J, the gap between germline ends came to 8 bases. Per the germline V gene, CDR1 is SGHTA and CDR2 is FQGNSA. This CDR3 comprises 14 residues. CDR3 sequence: CASSLVWQTGELFF. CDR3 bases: TGTGCCAGCAGCTTAGTCTGGCAGACCGGGGAGCTGTTTTTT.

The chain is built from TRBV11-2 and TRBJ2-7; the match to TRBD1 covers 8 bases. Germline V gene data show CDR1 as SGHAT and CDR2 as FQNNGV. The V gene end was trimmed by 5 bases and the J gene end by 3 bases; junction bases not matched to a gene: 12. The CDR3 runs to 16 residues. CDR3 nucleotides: TGTGCCAGCAGCCGGACAGGGACCTTATATCTCTACGAGCAGTACTTC. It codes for CASSRTGTLYLYEQYF.

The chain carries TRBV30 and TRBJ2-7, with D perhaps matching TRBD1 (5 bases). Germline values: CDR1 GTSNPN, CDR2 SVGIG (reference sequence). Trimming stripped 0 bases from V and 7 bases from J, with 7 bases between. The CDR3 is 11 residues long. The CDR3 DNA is TGTGCCTGGAGTGTACAGGTGGAGCAGTACTTC. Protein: CAWSVQVEQYF.

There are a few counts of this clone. The CDR3 protein is CASRSPRINEQFF. As DNA, the CDR3 is TGTGCCAGCAGATCCCCGCGCATTAATGAGCAGTTCTTC. The chain couples TRBV11-2 to TRBJ2-1; unclear D gene. Germline V CDR1 and CDR2: SGHAT, FQNNGV. The V end was cut by 6 bases, the J end by 7 bases, with 13 bases between. This CDR3 region has 13 residues.

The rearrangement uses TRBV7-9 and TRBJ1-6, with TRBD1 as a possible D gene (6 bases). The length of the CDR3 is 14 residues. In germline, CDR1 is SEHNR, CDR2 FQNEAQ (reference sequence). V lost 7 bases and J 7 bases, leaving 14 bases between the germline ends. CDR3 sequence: CASTETGENSPLHF. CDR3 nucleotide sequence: TGTGCCAGCACCGAGACAGGAGAAAATTCACCCCTCCACTTT.

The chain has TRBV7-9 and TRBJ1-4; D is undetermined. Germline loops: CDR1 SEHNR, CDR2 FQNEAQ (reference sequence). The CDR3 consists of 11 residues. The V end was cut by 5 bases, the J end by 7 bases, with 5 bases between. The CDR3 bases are TGTGCCAGCAGCGCCAGTGAAAAACTGTTTTTT. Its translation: CASSASEKLFF.

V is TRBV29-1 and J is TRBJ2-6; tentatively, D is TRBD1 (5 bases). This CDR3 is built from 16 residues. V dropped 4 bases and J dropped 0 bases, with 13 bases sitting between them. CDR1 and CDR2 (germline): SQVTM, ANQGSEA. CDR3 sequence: CSVVGAQDSGANVLTF. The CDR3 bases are TGCAGCGTTGTAGGGGCGCAAGACTCTGGGGCCAACGTCCTGACTTTC.

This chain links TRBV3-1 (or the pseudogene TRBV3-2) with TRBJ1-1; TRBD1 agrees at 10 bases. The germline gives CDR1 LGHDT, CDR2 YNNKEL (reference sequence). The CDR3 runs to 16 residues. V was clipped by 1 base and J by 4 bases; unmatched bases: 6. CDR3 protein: CASSQGTGGVRTEAFF. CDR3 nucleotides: TGTGCCAGCAGCCAAGGGACAGGGGGGGTCCGCACTGAAGCTTTCTTT.

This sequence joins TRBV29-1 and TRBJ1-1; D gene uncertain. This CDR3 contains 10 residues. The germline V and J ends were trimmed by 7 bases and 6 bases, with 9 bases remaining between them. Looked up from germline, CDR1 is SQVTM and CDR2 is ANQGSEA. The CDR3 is CSARHPEAFF. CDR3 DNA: TGCAGCGCAAGACATCCTGAAGCTTTCTTT.

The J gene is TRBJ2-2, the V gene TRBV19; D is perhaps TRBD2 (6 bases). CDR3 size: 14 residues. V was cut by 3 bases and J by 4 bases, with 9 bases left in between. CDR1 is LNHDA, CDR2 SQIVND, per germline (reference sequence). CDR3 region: CASSIREATGELFF. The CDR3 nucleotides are TGTGCCAGTAGTATCAGGGAGGCCACCGGGGAGCTGTTTTTT.

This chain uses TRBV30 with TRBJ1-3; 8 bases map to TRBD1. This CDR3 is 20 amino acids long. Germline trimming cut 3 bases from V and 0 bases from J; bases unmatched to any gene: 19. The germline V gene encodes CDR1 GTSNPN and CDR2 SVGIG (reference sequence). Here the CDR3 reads CAWSSPEDRAGLPSGNTIYF. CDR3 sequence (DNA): TGTGCCTGGAGCTCTCCTGAGGACAGGGCCGGACTACCCTCTGGAAACACCATATATTTT.

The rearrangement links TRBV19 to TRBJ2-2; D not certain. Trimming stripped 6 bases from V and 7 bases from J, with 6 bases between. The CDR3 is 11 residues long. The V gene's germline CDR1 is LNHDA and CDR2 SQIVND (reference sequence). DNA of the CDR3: TGTGCCAGTAGCCTCTACGGGGAGCTGTTTTTT. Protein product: CASSLYGELFF. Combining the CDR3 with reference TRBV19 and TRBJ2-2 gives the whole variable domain DGGITQSPKYLFRKEGQNVTLSCEQNLNHDAMYWYRQDPGQGLRLIYYSQIVNDFQKGDIAEGYSVSREKKESFPLTVTSAQKNPTAFYLCASSLYGELFFGEGSRLTVL.

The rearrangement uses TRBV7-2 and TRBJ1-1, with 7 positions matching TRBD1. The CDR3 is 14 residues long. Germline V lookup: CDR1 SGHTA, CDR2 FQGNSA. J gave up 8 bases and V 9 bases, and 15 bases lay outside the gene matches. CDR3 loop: CASAYTGAFSEAFF. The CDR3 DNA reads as TGTGCCAGTGCTTATACAGGGGCGTTCTCCGAAGCTTTCTTT.

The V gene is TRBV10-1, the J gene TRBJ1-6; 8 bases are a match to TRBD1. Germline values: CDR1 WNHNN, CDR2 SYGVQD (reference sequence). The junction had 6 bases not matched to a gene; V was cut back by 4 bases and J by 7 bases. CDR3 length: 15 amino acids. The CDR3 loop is CASSASGGENSPLHF. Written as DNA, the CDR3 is TGCGCCAGCAGTGCGTCAGGGGGCGAAAATTCACCCCTCCACTTT.

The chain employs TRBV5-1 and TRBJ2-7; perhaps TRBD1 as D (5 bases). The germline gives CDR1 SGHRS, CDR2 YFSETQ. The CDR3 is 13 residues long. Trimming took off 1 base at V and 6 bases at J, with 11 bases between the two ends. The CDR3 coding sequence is TGCGCCAGCAGCTTGTTAGGGGCCGGCGAGCAGTACGTC. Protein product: CASSLLGAGEQYV.

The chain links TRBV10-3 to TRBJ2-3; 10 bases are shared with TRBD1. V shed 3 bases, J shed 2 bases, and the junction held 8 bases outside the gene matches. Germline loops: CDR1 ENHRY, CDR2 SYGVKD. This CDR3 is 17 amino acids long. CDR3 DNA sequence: TGTGCCATCAGTGACCCCAGGACAGGGGGGAACACAGATACGCAGTATTTT. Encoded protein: CAISDPRTGGNTDTQYF.

CDR3: CASSPTTGSSYEQYF. Here the CDR3 DNA reads TGCGCCAGCAGCCCAACGACGGGAAGCTCCTACGAGCAGTACTTC. The chain carries TRBV5-1 and TRBJ2-7, with a tentative D call TRBD2 (5 bases). From germline, CDR1 is SGHRS and CDR2 YFSETQ. CDR3 length equals 15 residues. V was pared by 4 bases and J by 0 bases, with 14 bases between. The whole variable domain, remainder taken from reference TRBV5-1 and TRBJ2-7, is KAGVTQTPRYLIKTRGQQVTLSCSPISGHRSVSWYQQTPGQGLQFLFEYFSETQRNKGNFPGRFSGRQFSNSRSEMNVSTLELGDSALYLCASSPTTGSSYEQYFGPGTRLTVT.

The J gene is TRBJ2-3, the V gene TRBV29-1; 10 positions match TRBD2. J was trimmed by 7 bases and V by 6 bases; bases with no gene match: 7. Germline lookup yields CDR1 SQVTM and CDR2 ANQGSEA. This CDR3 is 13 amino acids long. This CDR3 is CSVYSGGGNTQYF. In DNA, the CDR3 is TGCAGCGTATACAGCGGGGGGGGTAATACGCAGTATTTT.